This TCR beta chain was captured by sequencing in a study of cytomegalovirus exposure and HLA in healthy donors. Study-wide findings and caveats: Indistinguishable V segments, including TRBV6-2 and TRBV6-3, were excluded. HLA-A and HLA-B allele assignments for most subjects were reportedly predicted accurately using TCR beta sequences. According to reports, the classifier identified cytomegalovirus status with high specificity and sensitivity. Earlier analysis looked at TCR beta V segments, and most were productive about 87% or about 30% of the time.

13 Jbeta primers and 60 Vbeta primers were used for the PCR. The data were produced by immunoSEQ multiplex PCR, yet TCRdb's version contains in-frame clones alone and is incomplete. The sample consists of about 140,000 clones, approximately 70% of them appearing once. V was clipped by 4 bases and J by 6 bases; unmatched bases: 4. The CDR3 loop spans 15 amino acids. CDR1 and CDR2 (germline): MGHRA, YSYEKL. For this clone: Its antigen is still unknown.

The sequence was obtained from a human donor in good health. Sample: PBMCs. This rearrangement joins TRBV4-1 to TRBJ2-1; TRBD1 aligns across 12 bases. The DNA for the CDR3 is TGCGCCAGCAGCCCGGGACAGGGGGCTATCAATGAGCAGTTCTTC. This gives the protein CASSPGQGAINEQFF.